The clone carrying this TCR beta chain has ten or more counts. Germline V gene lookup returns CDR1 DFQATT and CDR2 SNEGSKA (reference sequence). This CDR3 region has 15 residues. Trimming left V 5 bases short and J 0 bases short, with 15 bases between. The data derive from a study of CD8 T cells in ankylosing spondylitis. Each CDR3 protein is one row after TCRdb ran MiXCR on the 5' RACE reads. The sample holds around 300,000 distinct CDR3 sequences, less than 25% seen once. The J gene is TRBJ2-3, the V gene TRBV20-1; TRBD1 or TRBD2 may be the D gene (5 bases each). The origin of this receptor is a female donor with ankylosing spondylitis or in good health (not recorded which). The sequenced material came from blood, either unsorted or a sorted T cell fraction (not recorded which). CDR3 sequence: CSAPTGASSTDTQYF. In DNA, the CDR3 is TGCAGTGCTCCAACCGGGGCGAGTAGCACAGATACGCAGTATTTT.